This record covers a single TCR beta chain. The data derive from a study of CXCR3-negative and CXCR3-positive naive CD8 T cells. UMI-tagged TRB cDNA libraries were built via 5' RACE. TCRdb reanalyzed the 5' RACE reads and collapses them to one entry per CDR3 protein, without DNA. This sample lists around 140,000 distinct CDR3 sequences; its ten largest clones have nearly 0.5%. The CDR3 is made up of 12 amino acids. The clonotype originates from a human donor in good health. Some clones in this sample may be carry-over from other donors' samples. This sequence joins TRBV12-3 or TRBV12-4 and TRBJ2-7; TCRdb reports TRBD1, a call that lacks DNA to check it against. Sequenced input: naive CXCR3- CD8+ T cells from blood. Subset specified: CD45RO-CCR7+CD27+CD95- naive CD8+ T cells lacking CXCR3 (TNR3-). The CDR3 loop is CASSPGTREQYF.